This is a list of T cell receptor beta chains from one sample in a study of blood T cell repertoires in COVID-19. TCRdb's table, derived via immunoSEQ multiplex PCR, lists solely in-frame clones and lacks some. The sample holds over 85,000 clones, 65% to 90% seen once. The specimen was peripheral blood. Every receptor here comes from a man between 60 and 75 years old with acute or convalescent COVID-19. Both conserved end residues are part of each CDR3. Each record gives: V gene, D gene, clone size, J gene, CDR3 protein, CDR3 DNA. The D gene is left open where the match is weak. The size field is filled for only some rows; it gives once, few, many or a size class.

TRBV30	TRBD1	.	TRBJ1-1	CAWVGQPNTEAFF	TGTGCCTGGGTGGGACAGCCTAACACTGAAGCTTTCTTT
TRBV11-3	TRBD1	once	TRBJ2-3	CASSFTGANTDTQYF	TGTGCCAGCAGCTTTACAGGGGCCAACACAGATACGCAGTATTTT
TRBV20-1	TRBD2	.	TRBJ2-7	CSASRRGGMYEQYF	TGCAGTGCTAGTCGGCGGGGGGGTATGTACGAGCAGTACTTC
TRBV3-1/TRBV3-2	TRBD1	.	TRBJ1-6	CASSQVWSGGSPLHF	TGTGCCAGCAGCCAAGTTTGGTCAGGGGGCTCACCCCTCCACTTT
TRBV18	.	.	TRBJ2-7	CASSLDAGDEQYF	TGTGCCAGCTCACTGGACGCGGGTGACGAGCAGTACTTC
TRBV2	TRBD1	.	TRBJ1-4	CASGSPGQGTGGDEKLFF	TGTGCCAGCGGGTCCCCGGGACAGGGGACCGGAGGCGATGAAAAACTGTTTTTT
TRBV4-2	.	.	TRBJ1-2	CASSHSGRRFYGYTF	TGTGCCAGCAGCCATAGTGGCAGGCGATTCTATGGCTACACCTTC
TRBV6-5	.	.	TRBJ1-6	CASSSDSQGNSPLHF	TGTGCCAGCAGTTCAGACAGTCAGGGTAATTCACCCCTCCACTTT
TRBV29-1	TRBD2	.	TRBJ2-1	CSVGTSGNNEQFF	TGCAGCGTTGGGACTAGCGGTAACAATGAGCAGTTCTTC
TRBV19	.	.	TRBJ1-4	CASSMQGLLFF	TGTGCCAGTAGTATGCAGGGTTTACTGTTTTTT
TRBV5-4	TRBD1	.	TRBJ2-7	CASSLGQGVSSYEQYF	TGTGCCAGCAGCTTGGGGCAGGGGGTTAGCTCCTACGAGCAGTACTTC
TRBV19	TRBD1	.	TRBJ1-1	CASKGTGSEAFF	TGTGCCAGTAAGGGGACAGGCTCTGAAGCTTTCTTT
TRBV4-1	TRBD2	.	TRBJ2-5	CASSQERIAGGFGKTQYF	TGCGCCAGCAGCCAAGAGCGAATAGCGGGGGGTTTTGGGAAGACCCAGTACTTC
TRBV7-8	TRBD1	.	TRBJ2-3	CASSLGRGTATHTDTQYF	TGTGCCAGCAGCTTAGGAAGAGGGACAGCCACCCACACAGATACGCAGTATTTT
TRBV5-1	TRBD1	once	TRBJ2-7	CASSARTGDEQYF	TGCGCCAGCAGCGCCCGGACAGGGGACGAGCAGTACTTC
TRBV18	.	.	TRBJ1-1	CASAGGLNTEAFF	TGTGCCAGTGCGGGGGGCTTGAACACTGAAGCTTTCTTT
TRBV5-4	TRBD1	few	TRBJ1-6	CASSSPGQGFRSPLHF	TGTGCCAGCAGCTCCCCGGGACAGGGTTTTAGATCACCCCTCCACTTT
TRBV5-3	.	.	TRBJ2-7	CARSLAGNPYEQYF	TGTGCCAGAAGCTTGGCAGGGAACCCCTACGAGCAGTACTTC
TRBV18	.	.	TRBJ1-2	CASSPREEAYGYTF	TGTGCCAGCTCCCCCAGGGAGGAGGCCTATGGCTACACCTTC
TRBV2	TRBD1	.	TRBJ1-2	CASSIGTGVYGYTF	TGTGCCAGCAGTATCGGGACAGGAGTCTATGGCTACACCTTC